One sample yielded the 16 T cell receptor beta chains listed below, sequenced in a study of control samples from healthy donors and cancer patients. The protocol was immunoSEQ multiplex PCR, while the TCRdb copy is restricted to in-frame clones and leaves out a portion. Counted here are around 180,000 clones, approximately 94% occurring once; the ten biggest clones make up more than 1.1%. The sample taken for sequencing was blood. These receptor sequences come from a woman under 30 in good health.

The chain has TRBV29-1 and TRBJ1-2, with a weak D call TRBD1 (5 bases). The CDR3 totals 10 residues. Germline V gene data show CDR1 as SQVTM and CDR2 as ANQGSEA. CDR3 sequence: CAAGESGYTF. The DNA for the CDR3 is TGCGCCGCGGGGGAGTCGGGCTACACCTTC.

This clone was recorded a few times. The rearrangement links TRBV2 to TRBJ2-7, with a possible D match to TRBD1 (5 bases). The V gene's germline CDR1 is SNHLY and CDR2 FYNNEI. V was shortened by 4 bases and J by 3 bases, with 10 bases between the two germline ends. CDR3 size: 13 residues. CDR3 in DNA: TGTGCCAGCAGTGTTCAGGGATTCTACGAGCAGTACTTC. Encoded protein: CASSVQGFYEQYF.

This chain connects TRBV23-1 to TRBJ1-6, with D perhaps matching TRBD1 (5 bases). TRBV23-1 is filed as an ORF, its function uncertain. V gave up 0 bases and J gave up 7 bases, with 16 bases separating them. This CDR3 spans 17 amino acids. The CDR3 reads CASSQSGGRGKNSPLHF. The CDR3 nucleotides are TGCGCCAGCAGTCAATCAGGAGGAAGGGGAAAGAATTCACCCCTCCACTTT.

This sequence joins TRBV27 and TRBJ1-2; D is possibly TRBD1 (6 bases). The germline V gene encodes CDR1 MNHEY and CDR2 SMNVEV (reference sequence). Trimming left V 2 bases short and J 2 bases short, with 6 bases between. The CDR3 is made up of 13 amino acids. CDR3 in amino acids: CASSLTGNYGYTF. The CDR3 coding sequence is TGTGCCAGCAGTTTAACAGGGAACTATGGCTACACCTTC.

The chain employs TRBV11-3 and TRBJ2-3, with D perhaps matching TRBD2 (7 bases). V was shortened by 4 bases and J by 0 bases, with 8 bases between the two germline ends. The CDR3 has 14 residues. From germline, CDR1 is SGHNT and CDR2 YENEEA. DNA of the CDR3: TGTGCCAGCAGCTGGGGGGGCAGCACAGATACGCAGTATTTT. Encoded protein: CASSWGGSTDTQYF.

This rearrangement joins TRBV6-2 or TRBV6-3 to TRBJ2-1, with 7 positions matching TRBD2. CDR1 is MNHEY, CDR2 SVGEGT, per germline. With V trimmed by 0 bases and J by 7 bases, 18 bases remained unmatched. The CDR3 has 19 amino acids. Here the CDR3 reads CASSYSSGAAIGWGNEQFF. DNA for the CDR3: TGTGCCAGCAGTTACTCGAGCGGGGCCGCCATTGGTTGGGGTAATGAGCAGTTCTTC.

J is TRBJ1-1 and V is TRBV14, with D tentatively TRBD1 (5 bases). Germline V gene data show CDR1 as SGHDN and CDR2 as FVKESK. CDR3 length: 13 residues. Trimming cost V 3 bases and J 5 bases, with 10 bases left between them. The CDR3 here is CASSHGGRTEAFF. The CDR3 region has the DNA TGTGCCAGCAGCCATGGGGGTAGGACTGAAGCTTTCTTT.

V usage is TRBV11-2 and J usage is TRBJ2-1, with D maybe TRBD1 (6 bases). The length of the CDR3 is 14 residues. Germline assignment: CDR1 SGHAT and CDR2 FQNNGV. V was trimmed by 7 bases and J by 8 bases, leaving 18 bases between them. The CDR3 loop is CASTYNTGIDEQFF. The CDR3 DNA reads TGTGCCAGCACCTACAATACAGGGATCGATGAGCAGTTCTTC.

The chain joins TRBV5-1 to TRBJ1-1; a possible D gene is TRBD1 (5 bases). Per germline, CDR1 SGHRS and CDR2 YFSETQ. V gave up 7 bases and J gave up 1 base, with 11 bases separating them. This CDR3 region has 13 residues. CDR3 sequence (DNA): TGCGCCAGCGGGACCGGGGAGAACACTGAAGCTTTCTTT. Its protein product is CASGTGENTEAFF. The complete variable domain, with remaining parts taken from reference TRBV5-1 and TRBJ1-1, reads KAGVTQTPRYLIKTRGQQVTLSCSPISGHRSVSWYQQTPGQGLQFLFEYFSETQRNKGNFPGRFSGRQFSNSRSEMNVSTLELGDSALYLCASGTGENTEAFFGQGTRLTVV.

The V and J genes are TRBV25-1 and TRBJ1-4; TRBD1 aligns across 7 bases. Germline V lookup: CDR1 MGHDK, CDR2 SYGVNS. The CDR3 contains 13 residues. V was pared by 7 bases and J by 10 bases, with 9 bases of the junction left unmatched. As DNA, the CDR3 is TGTGCCAGCAAATCGGGGACAGAGGGAAAACTGTTTTTT. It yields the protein CASKSGTEGKLFF.

The CDR3: CASSPQGRRGYTF. Here the CDR3 DNA reads TGTGCCAGCAGTCCCCAGGGGAGACGCGGCTACACCTTC. V and J are TRBV28 and TRBJ1-2; a weak D match, TRBD1 (6 bases). CDR1 and CDR2 (germline): MDHEN, SYDVKM. V lost 5 bases and J 8 bases, leaving 15 bases between the germline ends. The CDR3 has 13 amino acids.

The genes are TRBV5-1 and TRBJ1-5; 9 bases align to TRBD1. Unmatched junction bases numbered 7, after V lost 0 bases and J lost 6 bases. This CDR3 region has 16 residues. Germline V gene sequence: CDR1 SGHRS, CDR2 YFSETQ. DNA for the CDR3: TGCGCCAGCAGCTTGGTTCACAGGGGGCTCGTTCAGCCCCAGCATTTT. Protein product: CASSLVHRGLVQPQHF. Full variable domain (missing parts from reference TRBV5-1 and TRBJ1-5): KAGVTQTPRYLIKTRGQQVTLSCSPISGHRSVSWYQQTPGQGLQFLFEYFSETQRNKGNFPGRFSGRQFSNSRSEMNVSTLELGDSALYLCASSLVHRGLVQPQHFGDGTRLSIL.

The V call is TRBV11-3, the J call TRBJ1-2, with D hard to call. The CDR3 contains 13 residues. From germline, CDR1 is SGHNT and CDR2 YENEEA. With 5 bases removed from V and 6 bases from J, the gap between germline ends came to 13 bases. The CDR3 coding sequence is TGTGCCAGCAGCCCCCAGAGTGGCGATGGCTACACCTTC. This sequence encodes CASSPQSGDGYTF.

CDR3 sequence: CASKGKPGPRPYEQYF. In nucleotides, the CDR3 is TGTGCCAGCAAGGGGAAGCCAGGGCCCCGACCCTACGAGCAGTACTTC. This chain links TRBV9 with TRBJ2-7; weak D call: TRBD1 (5 bases). The CDR3 spans 16 residues. The germline V gene encodes CDR1 SGDLS and CDR2 YYNGEE. Between the trimmed V and J ends, which lost 6 bases and 2 bases, there was a span of 21 bases.

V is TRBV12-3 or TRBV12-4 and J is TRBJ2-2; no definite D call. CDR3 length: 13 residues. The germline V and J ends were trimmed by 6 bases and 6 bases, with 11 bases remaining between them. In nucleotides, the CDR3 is TGTGCCAGCAGCCCGGTTGGGGCCGGGGAGCTGTTTTTT. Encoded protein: CASSPVGAGELFF.

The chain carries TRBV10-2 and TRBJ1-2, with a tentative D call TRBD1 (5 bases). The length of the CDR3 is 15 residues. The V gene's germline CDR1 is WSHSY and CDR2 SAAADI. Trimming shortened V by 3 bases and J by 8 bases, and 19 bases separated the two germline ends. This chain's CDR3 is CASSEGLVGQGGYTF. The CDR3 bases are TGCGCCAGCAGTGAAGGTCTTGTGGGCCAGGGAGGCTACACCTTC.